This T cell receptor beta chain comes out of a study of T cells expressing NK-cell markers. CDR1 is PRHDT and CDR2 is FYEKMQ in the germline V gene (reference sequence). The CDR3 is 15 residues long. Remarks on this clonotype: Its antigen is unknown.

TCR beta cDNA was made by 5'RACE template switching with UMIs. Following a re-call of the 5' RACE reads, TCRdb has one entry per CDR3 protein and lacks DNA. The sample shows 350,000 to 400,000 distinct CDR3 sequences, and around 11% sits with its ten largest clones. Study-wide results and caveats: As a fraction of CD8+ T cells, dominant NKG2C+ clonotypes reached about 1.0-7.5% in over 5 donors. The CD3+CD56-NKG2C+ fraction of a handful of donors was also led by these clonotypes. Evidence did not settle whether expanded NKG2C+ T cell clones targeted HCMV.

This clonotype originated in a woman aged 45-65 years in good health. Sequences were obtained from blood T cells: a sorted CD56 or NKG2C T cell subset, CD4+ or CD8+ T cells, or bulk PBMC T cells (not recorded which). The chain recombines TRBV13 with TRBJ2-2; TCRdb indicates TRBD2, and absent DNA this call remains unverified. CDR3 in amino acids: CASKLAGEVRGELFF. Looking up the rest from reference TRBV13 and TRBJ2-2 gives the full variable domain: AAGVIQSPRHLIKEKRETATLKCYPIPRHDTVYWYQQGPGQDPQFLISFYEKMQSDKGSIPDRFSAQQFSDYHSELNMSSLELGDSALYFCASKLAGEVRGELFFGEGSRLTVL.